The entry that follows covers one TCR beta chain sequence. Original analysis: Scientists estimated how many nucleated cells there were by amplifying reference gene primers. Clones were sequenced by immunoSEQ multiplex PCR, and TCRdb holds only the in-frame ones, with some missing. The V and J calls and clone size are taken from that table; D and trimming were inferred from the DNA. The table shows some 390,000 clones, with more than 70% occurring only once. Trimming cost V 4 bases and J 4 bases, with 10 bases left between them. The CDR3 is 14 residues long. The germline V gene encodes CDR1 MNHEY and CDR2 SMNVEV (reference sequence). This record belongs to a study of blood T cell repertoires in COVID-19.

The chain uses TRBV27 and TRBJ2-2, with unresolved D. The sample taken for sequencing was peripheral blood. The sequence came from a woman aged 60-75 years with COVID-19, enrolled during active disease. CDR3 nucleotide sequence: TGTGCCAGCAGTTACTCTAGGAGCACCGGGGAGCTGTTTTTT. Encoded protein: CASSYSRSTGELFF.